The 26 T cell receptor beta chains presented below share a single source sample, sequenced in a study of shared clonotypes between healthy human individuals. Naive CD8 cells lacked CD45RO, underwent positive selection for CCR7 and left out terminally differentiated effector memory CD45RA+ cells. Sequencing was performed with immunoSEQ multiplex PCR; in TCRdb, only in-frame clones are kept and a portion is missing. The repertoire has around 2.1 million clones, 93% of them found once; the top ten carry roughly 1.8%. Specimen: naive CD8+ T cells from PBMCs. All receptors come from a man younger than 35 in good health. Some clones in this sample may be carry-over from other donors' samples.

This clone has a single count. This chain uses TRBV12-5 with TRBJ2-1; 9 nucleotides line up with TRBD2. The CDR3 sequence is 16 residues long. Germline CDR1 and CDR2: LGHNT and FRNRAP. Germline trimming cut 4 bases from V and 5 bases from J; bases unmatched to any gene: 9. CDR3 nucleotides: TGTGCTAGTGGTTCGCGAGCGGGAGGACCCAACAATGAGCAGTTCTTC. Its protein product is CASGSRAGGPNNEQFF.

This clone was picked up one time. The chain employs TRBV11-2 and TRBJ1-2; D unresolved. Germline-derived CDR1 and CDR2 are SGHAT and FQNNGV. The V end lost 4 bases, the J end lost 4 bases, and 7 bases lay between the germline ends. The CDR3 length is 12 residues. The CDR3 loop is CASSSRAYGYTF. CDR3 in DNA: TGTGCCAGCAGCTCCAGAGCCTATGGCTACACCTTC.

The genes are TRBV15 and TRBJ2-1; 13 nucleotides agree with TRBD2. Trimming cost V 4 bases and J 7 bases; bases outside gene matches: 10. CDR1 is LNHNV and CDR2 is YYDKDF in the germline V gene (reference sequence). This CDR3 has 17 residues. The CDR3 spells CATSKDTGTSGANEQFF. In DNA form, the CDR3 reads TGTGCCACCAGCAAGGATACCGGGACTAGCGGGGCAAATGAGCAGTTCTTC. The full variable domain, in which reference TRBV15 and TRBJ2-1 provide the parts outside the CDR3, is DAMVIQNPRYQVTQFGKPVTLSCSQTLNHNVMYWYQQKSSQAPKLLFHYYDKDFNNEADTPDNFQSRRPNTSFCFLDIRSPGLGDTAMYLCATSKDTGTSGANEQFFGPGTRLTVL.

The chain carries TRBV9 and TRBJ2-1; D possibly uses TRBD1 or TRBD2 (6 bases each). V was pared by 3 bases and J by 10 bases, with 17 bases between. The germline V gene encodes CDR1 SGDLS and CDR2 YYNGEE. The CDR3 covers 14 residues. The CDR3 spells CASSARGGSPEQFF. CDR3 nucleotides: TGTGCCAGCAGCGCGAGAGGGGGGAGTCCAGAGCAGTTCTTC.

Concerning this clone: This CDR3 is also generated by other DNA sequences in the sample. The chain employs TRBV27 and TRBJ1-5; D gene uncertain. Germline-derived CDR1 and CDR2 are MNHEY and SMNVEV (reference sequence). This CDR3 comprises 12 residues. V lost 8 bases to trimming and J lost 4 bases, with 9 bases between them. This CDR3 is CASGYGNQPQHF. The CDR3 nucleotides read TGTGCCAGCGGTTATGGAAATCAGCCCCAGCATTTT.

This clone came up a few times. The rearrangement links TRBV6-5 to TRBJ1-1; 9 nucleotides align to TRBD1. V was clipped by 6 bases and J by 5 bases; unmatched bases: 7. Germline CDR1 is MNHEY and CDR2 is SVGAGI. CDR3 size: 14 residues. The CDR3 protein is CASSSPGQGTEAFF. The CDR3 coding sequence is TGTGCCAGCAGCTCTCCGGGACAGGGAACTGAAGCTTTCTTT.

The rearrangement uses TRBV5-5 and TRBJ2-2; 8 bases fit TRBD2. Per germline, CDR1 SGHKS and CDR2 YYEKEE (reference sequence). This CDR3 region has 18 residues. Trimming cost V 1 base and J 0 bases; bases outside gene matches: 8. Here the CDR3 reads CASSLRPGTRANTGELFF. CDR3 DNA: TGTGCCAGCAGCTTGAGGCCCGGGACTAGGGCGAACACCGGGGAGCTGTTTTTT.

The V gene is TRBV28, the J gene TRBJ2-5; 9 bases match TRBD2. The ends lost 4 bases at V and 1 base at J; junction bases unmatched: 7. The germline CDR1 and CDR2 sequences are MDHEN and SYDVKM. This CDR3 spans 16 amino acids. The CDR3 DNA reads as TGTGCCAGCAGTTATACGTCTAGCGGGACCCAAGAGACCCAGTACTTC. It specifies CASSYTSSGTQETQYF.

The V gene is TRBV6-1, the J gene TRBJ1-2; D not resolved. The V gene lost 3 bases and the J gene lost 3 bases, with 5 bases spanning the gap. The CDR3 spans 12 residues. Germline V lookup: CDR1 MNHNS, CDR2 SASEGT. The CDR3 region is CASSDTYYGYTF. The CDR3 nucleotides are TGTGCCAGCAGTGATACATACTATGGCTACACCTTC.

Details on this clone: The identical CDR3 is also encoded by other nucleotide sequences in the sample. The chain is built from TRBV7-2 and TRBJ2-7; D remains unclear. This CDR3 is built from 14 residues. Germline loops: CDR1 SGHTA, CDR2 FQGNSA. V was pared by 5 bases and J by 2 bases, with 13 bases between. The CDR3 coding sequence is TGTGCCAGCAGCCCTTGGACCGGTACCTACGAGCAGTACTTC. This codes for CASSPWTGTYEQYF.

The CDR3 reads CASSEYETVYSYNEQFF. As DNA, the CDR3 is TGTGCCAGCAGTGAATATGAGACAGTATACTCCTACAATGAGCAGTTCTTC. This chain joins TRBV6-1 and TRBJ2-1; maybe TRBD1 (5 bases). Looked up from germline, CDR1 is MNHNS and CDR2 is SASEGT. This CDR3 contains 17 residues. V was shortened by 2 bases and J by 0 bases, with 14 bases between the two germline ends.

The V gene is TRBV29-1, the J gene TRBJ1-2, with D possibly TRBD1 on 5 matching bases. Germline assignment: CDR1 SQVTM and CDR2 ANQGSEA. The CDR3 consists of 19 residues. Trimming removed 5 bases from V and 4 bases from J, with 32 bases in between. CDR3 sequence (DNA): TGCAGCGTTACAACCACTTACGACACTCGACAGACCTTCAGCTATGGCTACACCTTC. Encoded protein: CSVTTTYDTRQTFSYGYTF.

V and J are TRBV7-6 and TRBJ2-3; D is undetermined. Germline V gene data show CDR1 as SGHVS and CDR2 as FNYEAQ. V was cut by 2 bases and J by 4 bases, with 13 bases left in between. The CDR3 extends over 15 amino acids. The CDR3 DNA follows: TGTGCCAGCAGCTTAAGGTCTCGTCGAGCAGATACGCAGTATTTT. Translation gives CASSLRSRRADTQYF.

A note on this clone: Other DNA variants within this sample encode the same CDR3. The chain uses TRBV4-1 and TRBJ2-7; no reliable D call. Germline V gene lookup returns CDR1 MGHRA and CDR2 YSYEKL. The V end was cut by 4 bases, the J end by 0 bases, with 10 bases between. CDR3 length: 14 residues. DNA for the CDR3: TGCGCCAGCAGCCTAAGACACAGCTCCTACGAGCAGTACTTC. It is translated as CASSLRHSSYEQYF.

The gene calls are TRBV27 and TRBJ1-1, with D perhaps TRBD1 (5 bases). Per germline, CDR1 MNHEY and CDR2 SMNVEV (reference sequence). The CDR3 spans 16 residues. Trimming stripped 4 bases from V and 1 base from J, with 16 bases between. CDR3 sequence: CASSWGGTGWNTEAFF. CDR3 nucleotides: TGTGCCAGCAGTTGGGGGGGGACGGGTTGGAACACTGAAGCTTTCTTT.

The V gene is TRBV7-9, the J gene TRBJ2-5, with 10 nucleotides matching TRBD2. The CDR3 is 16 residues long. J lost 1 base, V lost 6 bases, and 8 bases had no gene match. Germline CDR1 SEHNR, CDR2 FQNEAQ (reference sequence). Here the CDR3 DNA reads TGTGCCAGCAGACTTCCGGGACTAGCGAGCCAAGAGACCCAGTACTTC. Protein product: CASRLPGLASQETQYF.

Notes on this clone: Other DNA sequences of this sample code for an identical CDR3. For the CDR3, the DNA is TGTGCCAGCAGCTCCAGGGTGGAGACCCAGTACTTC. Translated, it gives CASSSRVETQYF. This sequence joins TRBV11-2 and TRBJ2-5, with TRBD1 as a possible D gene (5 bases). Germline values: CDR1 SGHAT, CDR2 FQNNGV. Between the trimmed V and J ends, which lost 4 bases and 5 bases, there was a span of 8 bases. This CDR3 spans 12 amino acids.

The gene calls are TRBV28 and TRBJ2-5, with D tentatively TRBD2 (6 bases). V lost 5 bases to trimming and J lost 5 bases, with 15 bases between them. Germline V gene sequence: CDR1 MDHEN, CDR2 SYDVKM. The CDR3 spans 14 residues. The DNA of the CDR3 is TGTGCCAGCAGTCCCACCCGGAGGGTGGAGACCCAGTACTTC. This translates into CASSPTRRVETQYF.

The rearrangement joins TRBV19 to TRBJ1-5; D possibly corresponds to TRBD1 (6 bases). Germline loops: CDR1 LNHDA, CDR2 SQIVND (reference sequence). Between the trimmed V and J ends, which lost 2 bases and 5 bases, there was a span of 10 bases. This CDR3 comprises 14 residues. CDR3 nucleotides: TGTGCCAGTAGTATAAACAGGGTGGATCAGCCCCAGCATTTT. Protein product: CASSINRVDQPQHF. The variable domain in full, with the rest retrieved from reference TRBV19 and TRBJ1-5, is DGGITQSPKYLFRKEGQNVTLSCEQNLNHDAMYWYRQDPGQGLRLIYYSQIVNDFQKGDIAEGYSVSREKKESFPLTVTSAQKNPTAFYLCASSINRVDQPQHFGDGTRLSIL.

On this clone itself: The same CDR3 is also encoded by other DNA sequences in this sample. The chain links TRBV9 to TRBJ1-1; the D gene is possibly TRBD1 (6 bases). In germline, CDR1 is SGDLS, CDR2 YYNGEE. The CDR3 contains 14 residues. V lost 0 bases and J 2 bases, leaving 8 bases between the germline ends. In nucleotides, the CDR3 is TGTGCCAGCAGCGTAGGGGGGGCCAACACTGAAGCTTTCTTT. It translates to CASSVGGANTEAFF. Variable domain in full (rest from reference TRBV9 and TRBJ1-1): DSGVTQTPKHLITATGQRVTLRCSPRSGDLSVYWYQQSLDQGLQFLIQYYNGEERAKGNILERFSAQQFPDLHSELNLSSLELGDSALYFCASSVGGANTEAFFGQGTRLTVV.

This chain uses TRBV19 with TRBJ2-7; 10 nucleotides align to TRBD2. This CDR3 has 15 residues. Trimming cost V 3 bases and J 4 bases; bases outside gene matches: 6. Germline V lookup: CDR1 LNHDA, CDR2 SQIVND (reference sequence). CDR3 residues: CASSILTSGVYEQYF. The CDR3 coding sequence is TGTGCCAGTAGTATCCTAACTAGCGGGGTTTACGAGCAGTACTTC.

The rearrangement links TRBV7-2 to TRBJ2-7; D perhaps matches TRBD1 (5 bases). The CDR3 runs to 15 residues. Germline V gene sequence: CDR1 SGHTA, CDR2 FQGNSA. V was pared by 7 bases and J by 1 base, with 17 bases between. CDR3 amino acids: CASTPRVSGSYEQYF. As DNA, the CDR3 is TGTGCCAGCACCCCTCGGGTATCAGGGTCCTACGAGCAGTACTTC.

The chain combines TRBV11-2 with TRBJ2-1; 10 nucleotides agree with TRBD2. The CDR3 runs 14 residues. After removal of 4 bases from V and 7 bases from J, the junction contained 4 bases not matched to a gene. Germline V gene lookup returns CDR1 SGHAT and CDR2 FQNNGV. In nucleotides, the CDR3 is TGTGCCAGCAGCTCTAGCGGGAGAATGAATGAGCAGTTCTTC. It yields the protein CASSSSGRMNEQFF.

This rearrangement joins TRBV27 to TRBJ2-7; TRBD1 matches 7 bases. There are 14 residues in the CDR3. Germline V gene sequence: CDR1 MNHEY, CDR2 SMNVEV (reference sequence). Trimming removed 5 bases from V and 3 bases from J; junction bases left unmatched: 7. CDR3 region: CASSRQGYHYEQYF. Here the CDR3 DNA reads TGTGCCAGCAGTCGACAGGGATATCACTACGAGCAGTACTTC.

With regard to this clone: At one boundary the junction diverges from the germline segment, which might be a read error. The CDR3 nucleotides are TGTGCCAGCAGTGAATTCTCGGGACGCCAGCCCTTTTTC. Protein product: CASSEFSGRQPFF. The V and J genes are TRBV25-1 and TRBJ1-2; TRBD1 is a possible D gene (5 bases). Germline V gives CDR1 MGHDK, CDR2 SYGVNS. The CDR3 is made up of 13 amino acids.

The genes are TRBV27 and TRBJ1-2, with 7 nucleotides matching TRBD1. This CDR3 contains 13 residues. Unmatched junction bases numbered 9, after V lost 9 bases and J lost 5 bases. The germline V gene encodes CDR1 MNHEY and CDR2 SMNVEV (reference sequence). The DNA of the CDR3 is TGTGCCAGTAAAGGACAGGAGATTTATGGCTACACCTTC. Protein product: CASKGQEIYGYTF.